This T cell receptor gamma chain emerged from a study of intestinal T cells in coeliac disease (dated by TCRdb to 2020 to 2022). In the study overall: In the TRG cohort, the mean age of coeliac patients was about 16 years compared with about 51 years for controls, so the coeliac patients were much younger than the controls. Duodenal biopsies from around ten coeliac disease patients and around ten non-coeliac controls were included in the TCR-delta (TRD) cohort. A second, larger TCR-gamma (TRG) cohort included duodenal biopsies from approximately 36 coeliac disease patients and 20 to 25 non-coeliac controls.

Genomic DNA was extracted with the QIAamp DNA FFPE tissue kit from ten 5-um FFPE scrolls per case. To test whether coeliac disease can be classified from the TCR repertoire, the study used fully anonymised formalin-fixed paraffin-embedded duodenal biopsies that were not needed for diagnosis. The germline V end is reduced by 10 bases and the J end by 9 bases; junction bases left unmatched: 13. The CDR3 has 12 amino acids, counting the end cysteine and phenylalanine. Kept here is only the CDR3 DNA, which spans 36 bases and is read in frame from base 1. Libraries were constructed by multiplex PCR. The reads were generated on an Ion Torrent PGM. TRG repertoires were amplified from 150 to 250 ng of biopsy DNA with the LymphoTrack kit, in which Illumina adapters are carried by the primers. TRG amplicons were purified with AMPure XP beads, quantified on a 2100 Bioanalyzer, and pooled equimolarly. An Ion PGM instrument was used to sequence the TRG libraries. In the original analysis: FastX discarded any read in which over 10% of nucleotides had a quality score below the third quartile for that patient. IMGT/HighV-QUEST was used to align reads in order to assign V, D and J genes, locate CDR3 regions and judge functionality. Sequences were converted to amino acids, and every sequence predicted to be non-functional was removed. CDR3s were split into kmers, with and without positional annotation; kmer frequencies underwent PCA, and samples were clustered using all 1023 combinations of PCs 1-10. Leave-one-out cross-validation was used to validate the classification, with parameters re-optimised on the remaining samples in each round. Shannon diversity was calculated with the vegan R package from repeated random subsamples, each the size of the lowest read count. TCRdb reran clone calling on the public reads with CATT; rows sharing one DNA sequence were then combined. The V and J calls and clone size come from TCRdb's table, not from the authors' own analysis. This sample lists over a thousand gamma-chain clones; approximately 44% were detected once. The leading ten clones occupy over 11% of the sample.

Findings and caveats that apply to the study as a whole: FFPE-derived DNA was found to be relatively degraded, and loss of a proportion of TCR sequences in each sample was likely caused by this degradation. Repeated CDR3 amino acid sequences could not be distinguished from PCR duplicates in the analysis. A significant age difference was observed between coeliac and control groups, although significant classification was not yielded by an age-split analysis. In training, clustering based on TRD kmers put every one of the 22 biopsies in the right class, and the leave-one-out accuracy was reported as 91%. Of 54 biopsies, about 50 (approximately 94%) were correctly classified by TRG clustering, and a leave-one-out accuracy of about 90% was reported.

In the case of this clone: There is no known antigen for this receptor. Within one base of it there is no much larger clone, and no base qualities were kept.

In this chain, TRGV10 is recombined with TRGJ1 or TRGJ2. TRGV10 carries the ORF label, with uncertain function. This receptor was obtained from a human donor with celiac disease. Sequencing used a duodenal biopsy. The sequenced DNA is TGTGCTGCGTCCCATGGCCCCCGTAAGAAACTCTTT. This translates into CAASHGPRKKLF.